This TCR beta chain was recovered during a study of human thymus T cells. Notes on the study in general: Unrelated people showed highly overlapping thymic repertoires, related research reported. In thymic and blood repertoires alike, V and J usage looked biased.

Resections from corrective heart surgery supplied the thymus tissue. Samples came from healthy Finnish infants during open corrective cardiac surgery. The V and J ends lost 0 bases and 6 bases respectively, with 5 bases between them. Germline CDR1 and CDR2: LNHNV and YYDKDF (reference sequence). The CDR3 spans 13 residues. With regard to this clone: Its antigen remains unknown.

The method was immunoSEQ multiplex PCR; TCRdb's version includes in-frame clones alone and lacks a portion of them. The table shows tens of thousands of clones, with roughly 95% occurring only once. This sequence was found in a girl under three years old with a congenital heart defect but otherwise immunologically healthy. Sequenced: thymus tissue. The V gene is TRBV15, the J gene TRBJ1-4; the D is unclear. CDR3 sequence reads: CATSRDTDEKLFF. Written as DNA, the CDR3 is TGTGCCACCAGCAGAGATACTGATGAAAAACTGTTTTTT.